This TCR beta chain was captured in a study of T-cell reconstitution after alpha-beta-depleted transplantation in children. Unique molecular identifiers were used in preparing the TCRbeta library. One entry per CDR3 protein, called by TCRdb with MiXCR from the PCR reads. Seen here are fewer than 400,000 distinct CDR3 sequences, 20% observed once, and the top ten hold about 3.8%. With 6 bases removed from V and 0 bases from J, the gap between germline ends came to 15 bases. Looked up from germline, CDR1 is MNHEY and CDR2 is SMNVEV (reference sequence). The CDR3 runs to 15 residues. The V gene is TRBV27, the J gene TRBJ2-7, with D perhaps given as TRBD1 or TRBD2 (6 bases each). This TCR was recovered from a human donor who donated a stem cell graft to a child with acute myeloid leukemia. This specimen consisted of PBMCs from the stem cell graft donor, obtained from the stem cell graft. The CDR3 sequence: CASSPWGASSYEQYF. CDR3 DNA sequence: TGTGCCAGCAGCCCCTGGGGGGCAAGCTCCTACGAGCAGTACTTC.